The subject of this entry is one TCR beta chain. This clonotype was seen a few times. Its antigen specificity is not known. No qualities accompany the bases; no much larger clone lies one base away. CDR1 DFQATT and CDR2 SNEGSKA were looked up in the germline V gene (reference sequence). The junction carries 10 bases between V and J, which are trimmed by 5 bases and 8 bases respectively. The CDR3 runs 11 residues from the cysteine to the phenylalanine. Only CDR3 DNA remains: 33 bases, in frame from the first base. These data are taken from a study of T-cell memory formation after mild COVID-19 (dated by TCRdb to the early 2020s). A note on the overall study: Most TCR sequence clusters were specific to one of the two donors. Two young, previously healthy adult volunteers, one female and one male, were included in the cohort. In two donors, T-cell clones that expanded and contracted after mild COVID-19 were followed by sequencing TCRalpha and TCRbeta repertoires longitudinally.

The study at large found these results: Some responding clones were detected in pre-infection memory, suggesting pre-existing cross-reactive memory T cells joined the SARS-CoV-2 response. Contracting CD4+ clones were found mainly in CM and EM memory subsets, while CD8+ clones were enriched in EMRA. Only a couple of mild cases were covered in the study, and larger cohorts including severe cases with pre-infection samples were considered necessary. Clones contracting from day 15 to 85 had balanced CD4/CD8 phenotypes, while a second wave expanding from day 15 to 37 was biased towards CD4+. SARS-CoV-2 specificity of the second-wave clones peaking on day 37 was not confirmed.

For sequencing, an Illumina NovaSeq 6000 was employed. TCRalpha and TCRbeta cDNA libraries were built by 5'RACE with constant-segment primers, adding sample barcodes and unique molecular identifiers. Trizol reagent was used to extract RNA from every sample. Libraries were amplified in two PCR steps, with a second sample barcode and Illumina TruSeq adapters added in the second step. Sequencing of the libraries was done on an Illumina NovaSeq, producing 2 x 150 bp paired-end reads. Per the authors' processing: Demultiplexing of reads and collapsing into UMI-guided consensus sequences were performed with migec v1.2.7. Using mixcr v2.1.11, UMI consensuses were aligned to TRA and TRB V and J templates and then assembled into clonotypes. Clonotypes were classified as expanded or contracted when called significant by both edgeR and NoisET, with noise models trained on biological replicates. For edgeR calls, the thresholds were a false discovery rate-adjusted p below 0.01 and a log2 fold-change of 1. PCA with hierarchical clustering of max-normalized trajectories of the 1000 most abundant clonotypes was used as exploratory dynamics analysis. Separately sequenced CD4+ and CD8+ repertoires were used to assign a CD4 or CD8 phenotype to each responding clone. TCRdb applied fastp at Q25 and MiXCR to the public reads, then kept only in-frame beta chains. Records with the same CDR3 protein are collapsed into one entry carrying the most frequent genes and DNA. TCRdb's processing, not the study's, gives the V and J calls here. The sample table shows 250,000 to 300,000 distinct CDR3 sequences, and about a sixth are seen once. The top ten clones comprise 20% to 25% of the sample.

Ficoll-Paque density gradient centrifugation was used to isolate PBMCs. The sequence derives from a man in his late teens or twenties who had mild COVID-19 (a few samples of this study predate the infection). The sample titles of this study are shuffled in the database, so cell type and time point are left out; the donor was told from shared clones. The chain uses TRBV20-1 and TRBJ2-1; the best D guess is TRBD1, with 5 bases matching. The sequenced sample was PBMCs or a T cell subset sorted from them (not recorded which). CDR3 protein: CSAPRGHEQFF. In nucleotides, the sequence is TGCAGTGCTCCAAGGGGCCATGAGCAGTTCTTC.